The rows below give T cell receptor beta chains drawn from one sample of a study of cytomegalovirus exposure and HLA in healthy donors. TCRdb's table, derived via immunoSEQ multiplex PCR, lists solely in-frame clones and lacks some. The sample records about 82,000 clones, 74% being singletons. The material sequenced was PBMCs. These receptors all stem from a man aged 35-49 years in good health and CMV-seropositive. Each CDR3 is given with its conserved first and last residue. Fields, in order: V gene, J gene, D gene, clone size, CDR3 DNA, CDR3 protein. A D gene is named only where the DNA matches it firmly. Only part of the rows carry a size: once, few, many, or a class if the clone is expanded.

v_call: TRBV5-8; j_call: TRBJ2-6; d_call: TRBD1; clone_size: once; cdr3_nt: TGTGCCAGCAGCACCGGACAGGCTTACTCTGGGGCCAACGTCCTGACTTTC; cdr3_aa: CASSTGQAYSGANVLTF
v_call: TRBV6-1; j_call: TRBJ2-5; d_call: -; clone_size: -; cdr3_nt: TGTGCCAGCAGTGAGACAGGGAGGGAGACCCAGTACTTC; cdr3_aa: CASSETGRETQYF
v_call: TRBV28; j_call: TRBJ2-1; d_call: TRBD2; clone_size: -; cdr3_nt: TGTGCCAGCAGTCGGGCGGGGGGCAATGAGCAGTTCTTC; cdr3_aa: CASSRAGGNEQFF
v_call: TRBV9; j_call: TRBJ2-5; d_call: TRBD1; clone_size: few; cdr3_nt: TGTGCCAGCAGCCCTCAGGGGGCAGGAGAGACCCAGTACTTC; cdr3_aa: CASSPQGAGETQYF
v_call: TRBV6-5; j_call: TRBJ2-5; d_call: TRBD1; clone_size: -; cdr3_nt: TGTGCCAGCAGTTACTCGGTGGACAGGACGCAAGAGACCCAGTACTTC; cdr3_aa: CASSYSVDRTQETQYF
v_call: TRBV28; j_call: TRBJ2-1; d_call: TRBD1; clone_size: -; cdr3_nt: TGTGCCAGTACAGGGGGCTGGGAAGGCAATGAGCAGTTCTTC; cdr3_aa: CASTGGWEGNEQFF
v_call: TRBV15; j_call: TRBJ2-2; d_call: TRBD1; clone_size: -; cdr3_nt: TGTGCCACCACCAGCGGGACAGGGATAATTACGGGGGAGCTGTTTTTT; cdr3_aa: CATTSGTGIITGELFF
v_call: TRBV28; j_call: TRBJ2-6; d_call: -; clone_size: once; cdr3_nt: TGTGCCAGCAGTTTTGTCAGTTCCTCTGGGGCCAACGTCCTGACTTTC; cdr3_aa: CASSFVSSSGANVLTF
v_call: TRBV5-1; j_call: TRBJ2-1; d_call: TRBD2; clone_size: -; cdr3_nt: TGCGCCAGCAGCTTGGGGCCGGGACTAGCGGGCTATGAGCAGTTCTTC; cdr3_aa: CASSLGPGLAGYEQFF
v_call: TRBV5-1; j_call: TRBJ2-2; d_call: TRBD1; clone_size: -; cdr3_nt: TGCGCCAGCAGTAACACAGGGGGCTCAAACACCGGGGAGCTGTTTTTT; cdr3_aa: CASSNTGGSNTGELFF
v_call: TRBV6-5; j_call: TRBJ1-2; d_call: -; clone_size: -; cdr3_nt: TGTGCCAGCAGTTACTCCAGGGGCGCCGTTGGAGGCTACACCTTC; cdr3_aa: CASSYSRGAVGGYTF
v_call: TRBV5-1; j_call: TRBJ2-2; d_call: TRBD2; clone_size: -; cdr3_nt: TGCGCCAGCACGCCTAGCGGGGGGACCGGGATCGGGGAGCTGTTTTTT; cdr3_aa: CASTPSGGTGIGELFF
v_call: TRBV27; j_call: TRBJ2-1; d_call: -; clone_size: -; cdr3_nt: TGTGCCAGCAGTTTGGCGGGGGCCCACTACAATGAGCAGTTCTTC; cdr3_aa: CASSLAGAHYNEQFF
v_call: TRBV19; j_call: TRBJ1-1; d_call: -; clone_size: -; cdr3_nt: TGTGCCAGTCGGTTGGACTATTCGAACACTGAAGCTTTCTTT; cdr3_aa: CASRLDYSNTEAFF
v_call: TRBV7-8; j_call: TRBJ2-1; d_call: -; clone_size: few; cdr3_nt: TGTGCCAGCAGCCCAGGGACATTTACTGACAATGAGCAGTTCTTC; cdr3_aa: CASSPGTFTDNEQFF
v_call: TRBV7-7; j_call: TRBJ2-7; d_call: -; clone_size: -; cdr3_nt: TGTGCCAGCAGCTTAAGCCCGACAAGTACCTACGAGCAGTACTTC; cdr3_aa: CASSLSPTSTYEQYF
v_call: TRBV27; j_call: TRBJ1-2; d_call: TRBD1; clone_size: -; cdr3_nt: TGTGCCAGCAGTTTTCAGGACAGGCCTACCAATGGCTACACCTTC; cdr3_aa: CASSFQDRPTNGYTF
v_call: TRBV6-1; j_call: TRBJ1-3; d_call: -; clone_size: -; cdr3_nt: TGTGCCAGCAGACCAGGGTCAGATGGAAACACCATATATTTT; cdr3_aa: CASRPGSDGNTIYF
v_call: TRBV13; j_call: TRBJ2-3; d_call: TRBD2; clone_size: -; cdr3_nt: TGTGCCAGCAGCCCTCGACTAGCGGGAGACGGAGATACGCAGTATTTT; cdr3_aa: CASSPRLAGDGDTQYF
v_call: TRBV6-5; j_call: TRBJ1-3; d_call: -; clone_size: -; cdr3_nt: TGTGCCAGCAGCCGACAGGTCCGCTCTGGAAACACCATATATTTT; cdr3_aa: CASSRQVRSGNTIYF
v_call: TRBV2; j_call: TRBJ2-1; d_call: TRBD2; clone_size: -; cdr3_nt: TGTGCCAGCAAGGAGCGGGGGGTTTTCAATGAGCAGTTCTTC; cdr3_aa: CASKERGVFNEQFF